These 6 T cell receptor beta chains were all obtained from the same sample, sequenced in a study of beta chain features in type 1 diabetes. Expressed TCRB transcripts got sequenced, as all isolated RNA was reverse transcribed. The method was immunoSEQ multiplex PCR; TCRdb's version includes in-frame clones alone and lacks a portion of them. The table lists 150,000 or so clones, approximately 10% of them singletons. Sequencing was carried out using central memory CD4+ T cells from blood. The receptor set was obtained from a woman aged 40 to 50 in good health.

This chain connects TRBV19 to TRBJ2-5, with 8 positions matching TRBD2. CDR1 and CDR2 from the germline V gene are LNHDA and SQIVND (reference sequence). CDR3 length equals 14 residues. V lost 4 bases, J lost 7 bases, and 8 bases stayed unmatched. DNA for the CDR3: TGTGCCAGTAGTACTCAGACTAGCGCCGGGACCCAGTACTTC. As protein: CASSTQTSAGTQYF.

This clone was observed a handful of times. The chain couples TRBV11-2 to TRBJ1-1; the D gene is possibly TRBD1 (5 bases). This CDR3 contains 16 residues. The ends were cut back, 2 bases at V and 3 bases at J, with 16 bases in the middle. Germline assignment: CDR1 SGHAT and CDR2 FQNNGV. CDR3 sequence reads: CASSLPLAGVYTEAFF. The CDR3 DNA sequence: TGTGCCAGCAGCTTACCCTTGGCGGGGGTGTACACTGAAGCTTTCTTT.

This clone was seen a handful of times. The J gene is TRBJ2-5, the V gene TRBV18; 7 nucleotides align to TRBD1. There are 13 residues in the CDR3. The germline CDR1 and CDR2 sequences are KGHSH and LQKENI. V lost 7 bases, J lost 5 bases, and 7 bases stayed unmatched. CDR3: CASWPQGLETQYF. As DNA, the CDR3 is TGTGCCAGCTGGCCACAGGGGCTGGAGACCCAGTACTTC.

This clone was counted between two and nine times. This rearrangement joins TRBV5-4 to TRBJ2-7; 8 nucleotides line up with TRBD2. With V trimmed by 8 bases and J by 0 bases, 13 bases remained unmatched. The CDR3 sequence is 16 residues long. Per the germline V gene, CDR1 is SGHNT and CDR2 is YYREEE (reference sequence). The DNA for the CDR3 is TGTGCCAGTACTCTAGAGGGCGGGGGGAGCTCCTACGAGCAGTACTTC. This translates into CASTLEGGGSSYEQYF.

This clone came up a few times. This chain joins TRBV13 and TRBJ1-2, with a weak D call TRBD1 (6 bases). In germline, CDR1 is PRHDT, CDR2 FYEKMQ (reference sequence). The V end lost 5 bases, the J end lost 8 bases, and 18 bases lay between the germline ends. CDR3 size: 14 residues. CDR3 DNA sequence: TGTGCCAGCAGCCTAAACCGGGACACCCCGGGCTACACCTTC. Translating it yields CASSLNRDTPGYTF.

This clone was picked up a small number of times. The chain employs TRBV29-1 and TRBJ2-5; 7 bases fit TRBD1. With 7 bases clipped from V and 5 bases from J, the junction kept 10 bases outside the gene matches. The CDR3 is 13 amino acids. Germline-derived CDR1 and CDR2 are SQVTM and ANQGSEA. The CDR3 sequence: CSARQGVAETQYF. The CDR3 DNA reads as TGCAGCGCCAGACAGGGCGTTGCGGAGACCCAGTACTTC. Full variable domain (missing parts from reference TRBV29-1 and TRBJ2-5): SAVISQKPSRDICQRGTSLTIQCQVDSQVTMMFWYRQQPGQSLTLIATANQGSEATYESGFVIDKFPISRPNLTFSTLTVSNMSPEDSSIYLCSARQGVAETQYFGPGTRLLVL.